The 8 T cell receptor beta chains presented below share a single source sample, sequenced in a study of T cells in Graves' hyperthyroidism and ophthalmopathy. From RNA transcripts, TCR beta CDR3 regions were amplified. The study used the HTBI primer set for a first-round RT-PCR of the TCR CDR3. MiXCR was run by TCRdb on the multiplex PCR reads, yielding one entry per CDR3 protein. The sample has around 370,000 distinct CDR3 sequences, about 18% seen once. Sequencing input: blood. All receptors come from a man between 18 and 35 years old with Graves' ophthalmopathy.

This clonotype turned up a few times. The chain recombines TRBV7-2 with TRBJ2-7, with 7 bases that match TRBD1. This CDR3 has 14 residues. Germline-derived CDR1 and CDR2 are SGHTA and FQGNSA. J lost 5 bases, V lost 4 bases, and 8 bases had no gene match. The CDR3 DNA sequence: TGTGCCAGCAGCTCACTCGACAGGGACCACGAGCAGTACTTC. Protein: CASSSLDRDHEQYF. The full variable domain, its missing parts supplied by reference TRBV7-2 and TRBJ2-7, is GAGVSQSPSNKVTEKGKDVELRCDPISGHTALYWYRQSLGQGLEFLIYFQGNSAPDKSGLPSDRFSAERTGGSVSTLTIQRTQQEDSAVYLCASSSLDRDHEQYFGPGTRLTVT.

This clonotype was found many times. This chain links TRBV28 with TRBJ1-5; D gene ambiguous. V lost 2 bases and J lost 2, with 7 bases in between. This CDR3 is 14 amino acids long. Germline V gene lookup returns CDR1 MDHEN and CDR2 SYDVKM. CDR3 bases: TGTGCCAGCAGTTTAAGACGGGGCAATCAGCCCCAGCATTTT. This gives the protein CASSLRRGNQPQHF.

This clonotype was observed at least ten times. This chain joins TRBV2 and TRBJ2-1; D remains ambiguous. V gave up 3 bases and J gave up 2 bases, with 14 bases separating them. This CDR3 has 16 amino acids. Germline-derived CDR1 and CDR2 are SNHLY and FYNNEI. The CDR3, as DNA: TGTGCCAGCAGTGAGGTCTGGTCAGGCCCCTACAATGAGCAGTTCTTC. Protein product: CASSEVWSGPYNEQFF. Full variable domain (rest looked up from reference TRBV2 and TRBJ2-1): EPEVTQTPSHQVTQMGQEVILRCVPISNHLYFYWYRQILGQKVEFLVSFYNNEISEKSEIFDDQFSVERPDGSNFTLKIRSTKLEDSAMYFCASSEVWSGPYNEQFFGPGTRLTVL.

V usage is TRBV10-3 and J usage is TRBJ1-2; D gene uncertain. Germline V gene lookup returns CDR1 ENHRY and CDR2 SYGVKD. The CDR3 has 13 amino acids. Trimming took 6 bases from V and 2 from J, leaving 10 bases between them. CDR3: CAISGLGNYGYTF. CDR3 bases: TGTGCCATCAGCGGCCTGGGAAACTATGGCTACACCTTC.

This clonotype has a count of ten or more. The chain recombines TRBV7-3 with TRBJ2-5; D not certain. Trimming shortened V by 1 base and J by 3 bases, and 6 bases separated the two germline ends. Germline CDR1 reads SGHTA; CDR2 reads FQGTGA. There are 13 residues in the CDR3. CDR3 in DNA: TGTGCCAGCAGCTTAAACCGGGAAGAGACCCAGTACTTC. This codes for CASSLNREETQYF.

This clonotype came up a few times. The chain uses TRBV4-1 and TRBJ1-4; D may be TRBD1 (6 bases). Per germline, CDR1 MGHRA and CDR2 YSYEKL. This CDR3 spans 19 amino acids. Trimming removed 0 bases at V and 1 base at J, with 18 bases between. As DNA, the CDR3 is TGCGCCAGCAGCCAAGATAGGTGGGGGGGGCGTAGAACTAATGAAAAACTGTTTTTT. Protein sequence: CASSQDRWGGRRTNEKLFF.

This clonotype was counted many times. The rearrangement uses TRBV28 and TRBJ2-3; D possibly corresponds to TRBD2 (5 bases). The CDR3 consists of 14 residues. Per the germline V gene, CDR1 is MDHEN and CDR2 is SYDVKM. V gave up 2 bases and J gave up 7 bases, with 13 bases separating them. CDR3 in DNA: TGTGCCAGCAGTTTAAGGACGGGAACCAATACGCAGTATTTT. It yields the protein CASSLRTGTNTQYF. The full variable domain, its missing parts supplied by reference TRBV28 and TRBJ2-3, is DVKVTQSSRYLVKRTGEKVFLECVQDMDHENMFWYRQDPGLGLRLIYFSYDVKMKEKGDIPEGYSVSREKKERFSLILESASTNQTSMYLCASSLRTGTNTQYFGPGTRLTVL.

CDR3 loop: CASSEKRQGAYEQYF. The DNA for the CDR3 is TGTGCCAGCAGTGAGAAGAGACAGGGGGCCTACGAGCAGTACTTC. The chain combines TRBV6-1 with TRBJ2-7; 9 bases are shared with TRBD1. Germline values: CDR1 MNHNS, CDR2 SASEGT. V lost 3 bases and J lost 2; bases outside the gene matches: 5. The CDR3 is 15 residues long.